The 9 T cell receptor beta chains given below trace back to one sample, sequenced in a study of identical twins. MiXCR was run by TCRdb on the 5' RACE reads, yielding one entry per CDR3 protein. This table has fewer than 500,000 distinct CDR3 sequences, about 13% appearing once. These data were also reused for a study on yellow fever vaccine responses in identical twins.

Sequenced input: CD4+ T cells sorted from blood. The receptors were sampled from a woman aged 18-29 years in good health.

This rearrangement joins TRBV9 to TRBJ2-1; D remains ambiguous. This CDR3 contains 13 residues. The V end lost 3 bases, the J end lost 9 bases, and 13 bases lay between the germline ends. The germline V gene encodes CDR1 SGDLS and CDR2 YYNGEE. CDR3 nucleotides: TGTGCCAGCAGCGCTCAAATAAAGAGTGAGCAGTTCTTC. Translation: CASSAQIKSEQFF.

The chain is built from TRBV24-1 and TRBJ2-5; D unclear. The germline V gene has CDR1 KGHDR and CDR2 SFDVKD. Between the trimmed V and J ends, which lost 3 bases and 4 bases, there was a span of 8 bases. The CDR3 has 13 amino acids. The CDR3 DNA reads as TGTGCCACCAGTGATGGGTCGTTAGAGACCCAGTACTTC. Translating it yields CATSDGSLETQYF.

V is TRBV5-1 and J is TRBJ2-3, with 10 bases aligning to TRBD2. CDR3 length: 16 amino acids. Germline CDR1 reads SGHRS; CDR2 reads YFSETQ. V was clipped by 4 bases and J by 0 bases; unmatched bases: 5. This chain's CDR3 is CASSHLAGVSTDTQYF. The CDR3, as DNA: TGCGCCAGCAGCCACCTAGCGGGAGTAAGCACAGATACGCAGTATTTT.

In its sample, this clonotype was seen a few times. V gene TRBV12-3 or TRBV12-4 combines with J gene TRBJ2-5; D is undetermined. The CDR3 sequence is 16 residues long. V gave up 5 bases and J gave up 5 bases, with 21 bases separating them. The CDR3 sequence is CASSLRVGGVDETQYF. The CDR3 region has the DNA TGTGCCAGCAGTCTACGGGTGGGTGGAGTGGACGAGACCCAGTACTTC.

This clonotype showed up just a few times. The chain carries TRBV10-3 and TRBJ1-1, with 7 bases lining up with TRBD1. Germline CDR1 is ENHRY and CDR2 is SYGVKD. This CDR3 has 12 amino acids. V lost 0 bases to trimming and J lost 8 bases; unmatched junction nucleotides: 0. Here the CDR3 DNA reads TGTGCCATCAGTGAGTCGACAGGGGAAGCTTTCTTT. It codes for CAISESTGEAFF.

There are a few counts of this clonotype. The chain couples TRBV2 to TRBJ2-2, with 7 bases lining up with TRBD1. CDR1 is SNHLY and CDR2 is FYNNEI in the germline V gene. The CDR3 contains 14 residues. V lost 5 bases and J lost 7; bases outside the gene matches: 7. The CDR3 reads CASSKQGWGGELFF. DNA of the CDR3: TGTGCCAGCAGTAAACAGGGGTGGGGCGGGGAGCTGTTTTTT.

V gene TRBV5-1 combines with J gene TRBJ2-1, with 7 bases fitting TRBD1. V lost 4 bases and J lost 4; bases outside the gene matches: 14. From germline, CDR1 is SGHRS and CDR2 YFSETQ. The CDR3 spans 17 residues. Written as DNA, the CDR3 is TGCGCCAGCAGCCAGAGGGGGCCCAGCCTAGGTTACAATGAGCAGTTCTTC. Protein product: CASSQRGPSLGYNEQFF.

The V gene is TRBV20-1, the J gene TRBJ2-7; 7 nucleotides line up with TRBD1. Germline CDR1 DFQATT, CDR2 SNEGSKA (reference sequence). Trimming at V came to 6 bases and at J to 2 bases, leaving 13 bases not matched to a gene. The CDR3 consists of 15 residues. For the CDR3, the DNA is TGCAGTGCCCTAGACAGGGCCATGTACACCTACGAGCAGTACTTC. It translates to CSALDRAMYTYEQYF.

This chain connects TRBV18 to TRBJ2-5, with unresolved D. Germline assignment: CDR1 KGHSH and CDR2 LQKENI. The CDR3 totals 15 residues. V lost 0 bases to trimming and J lost 2 bases, with 10 bases between them. The CDR3 protein is CASSPPSPVQETQYF. CDR3 coding DNA: TGTGCCAGCTCACCACCTAGCCCCGTACAAGAGACCCAGTACTTC.